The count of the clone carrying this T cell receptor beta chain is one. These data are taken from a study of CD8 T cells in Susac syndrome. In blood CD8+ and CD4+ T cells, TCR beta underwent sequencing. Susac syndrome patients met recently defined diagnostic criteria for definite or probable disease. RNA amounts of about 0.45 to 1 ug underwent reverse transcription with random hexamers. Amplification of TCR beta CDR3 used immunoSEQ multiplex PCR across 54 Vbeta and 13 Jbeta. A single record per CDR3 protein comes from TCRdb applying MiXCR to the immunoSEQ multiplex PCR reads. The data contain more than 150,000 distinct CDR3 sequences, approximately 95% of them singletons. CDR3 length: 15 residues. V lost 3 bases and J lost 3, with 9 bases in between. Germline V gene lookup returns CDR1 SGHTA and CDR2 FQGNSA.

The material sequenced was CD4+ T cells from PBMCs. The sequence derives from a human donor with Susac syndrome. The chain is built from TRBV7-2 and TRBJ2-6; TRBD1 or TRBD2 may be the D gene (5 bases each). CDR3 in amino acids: CASSLWGYGANVLTF. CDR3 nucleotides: TGTGCCAGCAGCTTGTGGGGGTATGGGGCCAACGTCCTGACTTTC.